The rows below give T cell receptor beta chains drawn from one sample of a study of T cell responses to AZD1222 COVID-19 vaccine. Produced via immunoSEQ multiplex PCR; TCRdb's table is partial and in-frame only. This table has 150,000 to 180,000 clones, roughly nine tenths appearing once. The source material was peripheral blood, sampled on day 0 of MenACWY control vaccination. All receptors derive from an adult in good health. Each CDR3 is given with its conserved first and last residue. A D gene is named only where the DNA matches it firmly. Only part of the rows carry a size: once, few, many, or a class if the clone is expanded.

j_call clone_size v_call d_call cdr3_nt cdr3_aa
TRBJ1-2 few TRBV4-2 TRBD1 TGTGCCAGCAGCCAAGAGAGGACAGGGGCCGGTAGTGGCTACACCTTC CASSQERTGAGSGYTF
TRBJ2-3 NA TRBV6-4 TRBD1 TGTGCCAGCAGTGGGACAGGGGGTGGCACAGATACGCAGTATTTT CASSGTGGGTDTQYF
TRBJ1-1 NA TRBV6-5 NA TGTGCCAGCAGCCTCACAGTGAACACTGAAGCTTTCTTT CASSLTVNTEAFF
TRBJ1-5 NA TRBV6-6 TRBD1 TGTGCCAGCAGCGGGACAGGGGGCGGTTCCCAGCATTTT CASSGTGGGSQHF
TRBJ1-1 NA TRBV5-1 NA TGCGCCAGCAGCAGGGGCGAGAACACTGAAGCTTTCTTT CASSRGENTEAFF
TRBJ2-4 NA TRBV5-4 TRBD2 TGTGCCAGCAGCTCTGGACTAGCGGGAGGGCCGGGGTCCAAAAACATTCAGTACTTC CASSSGLAGGPGSKNIQYF
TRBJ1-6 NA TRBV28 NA TGTGCCAGCACCATGAGGGGGAGTCATTCACCCCTCCACTTT CASTMRGSHSPLHF
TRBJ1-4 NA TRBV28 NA TGTGCCAGCAGTACTCAGGGATATAATGAAAAACTGTTTTTT CASSTQGYNEKLFF
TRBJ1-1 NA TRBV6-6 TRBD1 TGTGCCAGCAGACCCGACAGGGGCGAGGCTTTCTTT CASRPDRGEAFF
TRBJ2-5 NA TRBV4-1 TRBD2 TGCGCCAGCAGCCACCGGGTAGCGGGTTCTCAAGAGACCCAGTACTTC CASSHRVAGSQETQYF
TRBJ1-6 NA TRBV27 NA TGTGCCAGCAGGGCGGGATCCTATAATTCACCCCTCCACTTT CASRAGSYNSPLHF
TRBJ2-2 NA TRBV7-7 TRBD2 TGTGCCATCCAACGGGGGGGCATATATAACACCGGGGAGCTGTTTTTT CAIQRGGIYNTGELFF
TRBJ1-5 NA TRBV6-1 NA TGTGCCAGCAGTGACAGCGGTCAGCCCCAGCATTTT CASSDSGQPQHF
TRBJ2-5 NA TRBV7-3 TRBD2 TGTGCCAGCAGCTTAGGGACTAGCCACCAAGAGACCCAGTACTTC CASSLGTSHQETQYF
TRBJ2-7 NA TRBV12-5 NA TGTGCTAGTGGTCGTGGGGACCCTTCCTACGAGCAGTACTTC CASGRGDPSYEQYF
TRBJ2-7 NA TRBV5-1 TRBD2 TGCGCCAGCAGTCGACTAGCGGGAGGGGCCTACGAGCAGTACTTC CASSRLAGGAYEQYF
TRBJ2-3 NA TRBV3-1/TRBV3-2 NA TGTGCCAGCAGCCGACGTCAGGTCCCCGTAGATACGCAGTATTTT CASSRRQVPVDTQYF
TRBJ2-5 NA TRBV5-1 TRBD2 TGCGCCAGCAGCTATGGACTAGCGGGAATCACGCAAGAGACCCAGTACTTC CASSYGLAGITQETQYF
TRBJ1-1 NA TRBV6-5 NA TGTGCCAGCAGTTACCAACCACAGGGTGAAGCTTTCTTT CASSYQPQGEAFF
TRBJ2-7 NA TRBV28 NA TGTGCCAGCAGTTTATCCCCCCCCCACGGGCAGCAGTACTTC CASSLSPPHGQQYF
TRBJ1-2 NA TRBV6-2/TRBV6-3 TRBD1 TGTGCCAGCAGTACGGGACAGGGTGGCACCTTC CASSTGQGGTF
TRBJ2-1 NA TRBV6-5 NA TGTGCCAGCAAAGAGGCGGGCTCCTACAATGAGCAGTTCTTC CASKEAGSYNEQFF
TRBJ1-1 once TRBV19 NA TGTGCCAGTAGTATTAGCGGGAACACTGAAGCTTTCTTT CASSISGNTEAFF
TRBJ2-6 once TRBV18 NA TGTGCCAGCTCACCCTCGGGGGGCCTGGCCAACGTCCTGACTTTC CASSPSGGLANVLTF
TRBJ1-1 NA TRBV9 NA TGTGCCAGCAGCGTGTTGGAGGGTACTGAAGCTTTCTTT CASSVLEGTEAFF
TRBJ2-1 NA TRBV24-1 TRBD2 TGTGCCACCAGTGATTTGGGCGGGGGGGCTGGCGAGCAGTTCTTC CATSDLGGGAGEQFF
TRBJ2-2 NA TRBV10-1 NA TGCGCCAGCAGTTACGGACCGGCAGCCCGAGTCACCGGGGAGCTGTTTTTT CASSYGPAARVTGELFF
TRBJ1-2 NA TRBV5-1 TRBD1 TGCGCCAGCAGCTTTGGGACAGCGTCCACCTTTGAAAACTATGGCTACACCTTC CASSFGTASTFENYGYTF
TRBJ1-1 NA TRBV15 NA TGTGCCACCAGCAGAGATGTAGGGATCACTGAAGCTTTCTTT CATSRDVGITEAFF
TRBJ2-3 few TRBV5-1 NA TGCGCCAGCAGCCCTGGTGTGTTGGATACGCAGTATTTT CASSPGVLDTQYF
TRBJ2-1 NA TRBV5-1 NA TGCGCCAGCAGCTTGGGAATCGGTGAGCAGTTCTTC CASSLGIGEQFF
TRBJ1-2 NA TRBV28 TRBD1 TGTGCCAGCATGTTAGGGACAGGTGGATATGGCTACACCTTC CASMLGTGGYGYTF
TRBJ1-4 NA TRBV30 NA TGTGCCTGGAGTGCGACTACAACTAATGAAAAACTGTTTTTT CAWSATTTNEKLFF
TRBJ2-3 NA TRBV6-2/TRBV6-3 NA TGTGCCAGCAGTTACTCGACCATCACTAGCACAGATACGCAGTATTTT CASSYSTITSTDTQYF
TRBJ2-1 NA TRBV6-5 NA TGTGCCAGCAGTTACCTTATCCCCGGGGCTGAGCAGTTCTTC CASSYLIPGAEQFF